The next 21 T cell receptor beta chains were all read from a single sample in a study of CD8 T cells in ankylosing spondylitis. Study-level findings and limits: Within ankylosing spondylitis blood, a TCR beta motif made up of seven or eight highly homologous variants appeared to be characteristic.

These receptors lack a known antigen. A single record per CDR3 protein comes from TCRdb applying MiXCR to the 5' RACE reads. The sample carries approximately 440,000 distinct CDR3 sequences, about 15% recorded once. The specimen sequenced was blood, either unsorted or a sorted T cell fraction (not recorded which). Receptors were obtained from a male donor with ankylosing spondylitis.

The rearrangement joins TRBV20-1 to TRBJ1-1, with TRBD1 identical over 8 bases. V trimming: 5 bases; J trimming: 0 bases; junction bases outside the gene matches: 5. Germline CDR1 DFQATT, CDR2 SNEGSKA (reference sequence). The CDR3 is 14 residues long. The CDR3 spells CSAWGGQVNTEAFF. CDR3 DNA sequence: TGCAGTGCTTGGGGGGGACAGGTGAACACTGAAGCTTTCTTT.

This chain links TRBV7-2 with TRBJ2-2, with a weak D call TRBD2 (5 bases). Trimming left V 6 bases short and J 1 base short, with 12 bases between. Per the germline V gene, CDR1 is SGHTA and CDR2 is FQGNSA. The CDR3 spans 15 residues. CDR3: CASRPGRENTGELFF. CDR3 nucleotides: TGTGCCAGCAGACCAGGCCGGGAGAACACCGGGGAGCTGTTTTTT. The entire variable domain, with the rest obtained from reference TRBV7-2 and TRBJ2-2, is as follows: GAGVSQSPSNKVTEKGKDVELRCDPISGHTALYWYRQSLGQGLEFLIYFQGNSAPDKSGLPSDRFSAERTGGSVSTLTIQRTQQEDSAVYLCASRPGRENTGELFFGEGSRLTVL.

There are many counts of this clonotype. This chain uses TRBV28 with TRBJ1-4, with D possibly TRBD1 on 6 matching bases. Germline assignment: CDR1 MDHEN and CDR2 SYDVKM. This CDR3 spans 15 amino acids. V was clipped by 2 bases and J by 3 bases, with 10 bases between them. The CDR3 loop reads CASSLAGQPNEKLFF. For the CDR3, the DNA is TGTGCCAGCAGTTTAGCAGGACAGCCTAATGAAAAACTGTTTTTT.

This clonotype came up a few times. J is TRBJ2-1 and V is TRBV18; maybe TRBD1 (5 bases). The CDR3 contains 13 residues. V shed 3 bases and J shed 6 bases, with 9 bases lying between them. Germline loops: CDR1 KGHSH, CDR2 LQKENI. CDR3 sequence (DNA): TGTGCCAGCTCACCTGGGCAGGGCAATGAGCAGTTCTTC. Its translation: CASSPGQGNEQFF. The entire variable domain, with the rest obtained from reference TRBV18 and TRBJ2-1, is as follows: NAGVMQNPRHLVRRRGQEARLRCSPMKGHSHVYWYRQLPEEGLKFMVYLQKENIIDESGMPKERFSAEFPKEGPSILRIQQVVRGDSAAYFCASSPGQGNEQFFGPGTRLTVL.

The J gene is TRBJ2-3, the V gene TRBV5-1; D remains unclear. CDR3 length: 14 residues. The germline V and J ends were trimmed by 1 base and 6 bases, with 12 bases remaining between them. Germline V gene sequence: CDR1 SGHRS, CDR2 YFSETQ. The CDR3 nucleotides read TGCGCCAGCAGCTTGTACGGCGAGTTGGATACGCAGTATTTT. Its protein product is CASSLYGELDTQYF.

This clonotype was picked up a small number of times. V and J are TRBV28 and TRBJ1-5; weak D call: TRBD1 (6 bases). The germline gives CDR1 MDHEN, CDR2 SYDVKM. Trimming removed 6 bases at V and 0 bases at J, with 9 bases between. The length of the CDR3 is 14 residues. The CDR3 sequence: CASRRQASNQPQHF. The CDR3 bases are TGTGCCAGCAGGAGACAGGCTAGCAATCAGCCCCAGCATTTT.

This clonotype came up a few times. The rearrangement joins TRBV5-1 to TRBJ1-6; D may be TRBD1 (5 bases). This CDR3 has 15 residues. Germline CDR1 reads SGHRS; CDR2 reads YFSETQ. Trimming cost V 2 bases and J 9 bases, with 15 bases left between them. CDR3 sequence reads: CASSFDTQGVSPLHF. The CDR3 DNA follows: TGCGCCAGCAGCTTCGACACGCAGGGTGTTTCACCCCTCCACTTT.

This clonotype was detected a few times. The V call is TRBV7-8, the J call TRBJ1-2; TRBD1 agrees at 9 bases. Looked up from germline, CDR1 is SGHVS and CDR2 is FQNEAQ. This CDR3 has 13 amino acids. Losses at the gene ends were 5 bases for V and 8 bases for J; bases not matched to a gene: 6. The CDR3 nucleotides are TGTGCCAGCAGCCGGGACAGGGTAGAGGGCTACACCTTC. Translating gives CASSRDRVEGYTF.

This clonotype was seen more than once but under ten times. The rearrangement joins TRBV10-3 to TRBJ2-1; D tentatively fits TRBD1 or TRBD2 (5 bases each). CDR1 and CDR2 (germline): ENHRY, SYGVKD. The V gene lost 6 bases and the J gene lost 8 bases, with 11 bases spanning the gap. This CDR3 comprises 12 residues. The CDR3 loop is CAIRGVGDEQFF. CDR3 DNA: TGTGCCATCAGGGGGGTTGGGGATGAGCAGTTCTTC.

Only a few counts were recorded for this clonotype. The genes are TRBV12-3 or TRBV12-4 and TRBJ1-1; D unresolved. The CDR3 length is 14 residues. V lost 4 bases and J 6 bases, leaving 15 bases between the germline ends. In DNA form, the CDR3 reads TGTGCCAGCAGTTATATTCGACGGTGGTCTGAAGCTTTCTTT. It yields the protein CASSYIRRWSEAFF.

Worth noting for this clonotype: A much larger clone lies one base from this, so it may be a read error. J is TRBJ1-1 and V is TRBV7-9; TRBD1 aligns across 8 bases. V trimming: 5 bases; J trimming: 3 bases; junction bases outside the gene matches: 5. CDR3 size: 14 residues. The germline V gene has CDR1 SEHNR and CDR2 FQNEAQ (reference sequence). The CDR3 loop is CASSPGQADTEAFF. The CDR3 bases are TGTGCCAGCAGCCCGGGACAGGCGGACACTGAAGCTTTCTTT.

In this sample, this clonotype turned up a few times. This rearrangement joins TRBV4-2 to TRBJ1-6; D remains unclear. Trimming shortened V by 1 base and J by 15 bases, and 16 bases separated the two germline ends. CDR3 length equals 14 residues. Germline CDR1 and CDR2: LGHNA and YNFKEQ. In DNA, the CDR3 is TGTGCCAGCAGCCAAGGTGGCAGCGGAGGGAACCTCCACTTT. Translation gives CASSQGGSGGNLHF.

This clonotype was observed a few times. The chain has TRBV2 and TRBJ2-5, with a tentative D call TRBD2 (6 bases). V dropped 5 bases and J dropped 5 bases, with 15 bases sitting between them. This CDR3 comprises 14 residues. The germline V gene has CDR1 SNHLY and CDR2 FYNNEI. The CDR3 sequence: CASSTGPRGETQYF. The CDR3 bases are TGTGCCAGCAGTACTGGACCCCGGGGGGAGACCCAGTACTTC. Full variable domain (missing parts from reference TRBV2 and TRBJ2-5): EPEVTQTPSHQVTQMGQEVILRCVPISNHLYFYWYRQILGQKVEFLVSFYNNEISEKSEIFDDQFSVERPDGSNFTLKIRSTKLEDSAMYFCASSTGPRGETQYFGPGTRLLVL.

V is TRBV27 and J is TRBJ2-5, with 9 bases matching TRBD1. CDR1 and CDR2 from the germline V gene are MNHEY and SMNVEV (reference sequence). This CDR3 region has 15 residues. The V segment lost 2 bases and the J segment 4 bases; nucleotides outside the gene matches: 5. The CDR3 nucleotides are TGTGCCAGCAGTTTAGGGACAGGGCTACCAGAGACCCAGTACTTC. This encodes CASSLGTGLPETQYF.

The V call is TRBV28, the J call TRBJ1-2; D might be TRBD1 (5 bases). The CDR3 runs 18 residues. Germline loops: CDR1 MDHEN, CDR2 SYDVKM. V dropped 3 bases and J dropped 2 bases, with 22 bases sitting between them. CDR3 DNA sequence: TGTGCCAGCAGTTTTGTATCTCCGGGGCAGGGTCGGAACTATGGCTACACCTTC. It is translated as CASSFVSPGQGRNYGYTF.

There are a few counts of this clonotype. The chain has TRBV12-3 or TRBV12-4 and TRBJ2-5, with D unclear. This CDR3 is built from 13 residues. With 3 bases removed from V and 4 bases from J, the gap between germline ends came to 9 bases. CDR3 bases: TGTGCCAGCAGTTTTGGGCACCCAGAGACCCAGTACTTC. Amino acids: CASSFGHPETQYF.

This clonotype turned up a few times. The V call is TRBV20-1, the J call TRBJ2-7; D uncertain. V lost 7 bases and J 4 bases, leaving 20 bases between the germline ends. Germline assignment: CDR1 DFQATT and CDR2 SNEGSKA (reference sequence). The CDR3 sequence is 14 residues long. The CDR3 DNA sequence: TGCAGTGTCCCACGGGTGGGATCTAAATACGAGCAGTACTTC. As protein: CSVPRVGSKYEQYF.

The chain links TRBV5-1 to TRBJ2-7; D possibly corresponds to TRBD1 (5 bases). CDR3 length: 15 residues. CDR1 SGHRS and CDR2 YFSETQ come from the germline V gene. V was clipped by 0 bases and J by 1 base, with 11 bases between them. The CDR3 DNA reads as TGCGCCAGCAGCTTGGAGGGCAGGGCATCCTACGAGCAGTACTTC. Translated, it gives CASSLEGRASYEQYF.

The chain combines TRBV7-8 with TRBJ2-3; TRBD2 is a possible D gene (5 bases). The CDR3 consists of 13 residues. Germline CDR1 is SGHVS and CDR2 is FQNEAQ. With 4 bases removed from V and 2 bases from J, the gap between germline ends came to 7 bases. This CDR3 reads CASSYGDTDTQYF. As DNA, the CDR3 is TGTGCCAGCAGCTACGGGGACACAGATACGCAGTATTTT.

This clonotype was detected a few times. The chain combines TRBV5-5 with TRBJ2-4; 8 bases are shared with TRBD1. V gave up 4 bases and J gave up 8 bases; unmatched junction bases: 8. The CDR3 is 14 residues long. In germline, CDR1 is SGHKS, CDR2 YYEKEE (reference sequence). The CDR3 spells CASSLGQALDIQYF. CDR3 in DNA: TGTGCCAGCAGCCTGGGACAGGCCTTGGACATTCAGTACTTC.

This clonotype was seen more than once but under ten times. V is TRBV6-1 and J is TRBJ1-2; the D gene is possibly TRBD1 (6 bases). V was shortened by 1 base and J by 5 bases, with 14 bases between the two germline ends. The CDR3 totals 15 residues. Germline V gene sequence: CDR1 MNHNS, CDR2 SASEGT. DNA of the CDR3: TGTGCCAGCAGTGAAGTTGGGGGCCGACCTTATGGCTACACCTTC. Translated, it gives CASSEVGGRPYGYTF.